These T cell receptor beta chains were read from a single sample in a study of identical twins. Via MiXCR, TCRdb re-called the 5' RACE reads, giving one row per CDR3 protein. This sample carries roughly 690,000 distinct CDR3 sequences, around 20% of them seen once, and the ten largest clones take approximately 4.5%. In addition, the sample was reused for a study of T cells expressing NK-cell markers.

Sample: PBMCs. The receptor source for this set is a woman between 18 and 29 years old in good health. Each CDR3 is given without its conserved first and last residue.

v_call,j_call,cdr3_aa
TRBV12-3/TRBV12-4,TRBJ1-2,ASSFASWGYT
TRBV6-1,TRBJ2-1,ASSRGVNALSYNEQF
TRBV6-1,TRBJ2-1,ASSPAGQVGNEQF
TRBV12-3/TRBV12-4,TRBJ2-3,ASSLLGGTTTDTQY
TRBV27,TRBJ2-1,ASSLRSSYNEQF
TRBV7-8,TRBJ2-1,ASSSKALAGAYNEQF
TRBV4-3,TRBJ2-1,ASSQASGNEQF
TRBV19,TRBJ2-3,ASSRSTSTDTQY
TRBV7-4,TRBJ2-7,ASSFAPLAGVSYEQY
TRBV7-2,TRBJ2-2,ASSLGLSGELF
TRBV7-9,TRBJ2-2,ASGRFPGELF
TRBV4-3,TRBJ2-1,ASSQDLAGGTRNEQF